The rows below give T cell receptor beta chains drawn from one sample of a study of T cells in localized non-small cell lung cancer. Only in-frame clones appear in the TCRdb table, and some are missing; sequencing was by immunoSEQ multiplex PCR. Of some 1,700 clones in the sample, about a quarter were seen once. The sequencing used normal lung tissue next to the tumor, collected before any cancer treatment. The receptors here all came from a male donor aged 60 or over with stage II lung adenocarcinoma. The CDR3 runs from the conserved cysteine through the conserved F or W. The D gene is left open where the match is weak. Not all rows give a size; the values are once, few, many and, for expanded clones, a class.

>TRBV6-8|TRBD1|16|TRBJ1-5|few
CATLVRDRGPNQPQHF
TGTGCCACCCTTGTCCGGGACAGGGGACCGAATCAGCCCCAGCATTTT
>TRBV5-1|TRBD1|16|TRBJ1-1|.
CASSDKQGTENTEAFF
TGCGCCAGCAGCGATAAACAGGGGACTGAGAACACTGAAGCTTTCTTT
>TRBV19|TRBD1|15|TRBJ2-2|.
CASSSRTGGTGELFF
TGTGCCAGTAGTTCCCGGACAGGGGGCACCGGGGAGCTGTTTTTT
>TRBV6-8|.|16|TRBJ1-2|.
CASSQGPLTGDYGYTF
TGTGCCAGCAGTCAAGGACCCCTAACAGGAGACTATGGCTACACCTTC
>TRBV11-3|.|14|TRBJ1-1|.
CASSFGRGGTEAFF
TGTGCCAGCAGCTTCGGGAGGGGAGGAACTGAAGCTTTCTTT
>TRBV9|TRBD1|12|TRBJ2-7|.
CASRDDRGQQYF
TGTGCCAGCAGGGACGACAGGGGGCAGCAGTACTTC
>TRBV11-3|.|18|TRBJ1-2|medium-sized
CASSLDGLGGQANYGYTF
TGTGCCAGCAGCTTAGATGGGCTCGGGGGTCAAGCTAACTATGGCTACACCTTC
>TRBV6-8|.|13|TRBJ2-7|few
CASSGARGVEQYF
TGTGCCAGCAGTGGAGCGAGGGGGGTCGAGCAGTACTTC
>TRBV15|TRBD2|19|TRBJ2-5|.
CATSPGLAGSGYPQETQYF
TGTGCCACCAGCCCCGGACTAGCGGGAAGCGGATACCCCCAAGAGACCCAGTACTTC
>TRBV11-3|TRBD2|15|TRBJ2-7|few
CASSSILGGGDEQYF
TGTGCCAGCAGCTCGATCCTGGGGGGAGGGGACGAGCAGTACTTC